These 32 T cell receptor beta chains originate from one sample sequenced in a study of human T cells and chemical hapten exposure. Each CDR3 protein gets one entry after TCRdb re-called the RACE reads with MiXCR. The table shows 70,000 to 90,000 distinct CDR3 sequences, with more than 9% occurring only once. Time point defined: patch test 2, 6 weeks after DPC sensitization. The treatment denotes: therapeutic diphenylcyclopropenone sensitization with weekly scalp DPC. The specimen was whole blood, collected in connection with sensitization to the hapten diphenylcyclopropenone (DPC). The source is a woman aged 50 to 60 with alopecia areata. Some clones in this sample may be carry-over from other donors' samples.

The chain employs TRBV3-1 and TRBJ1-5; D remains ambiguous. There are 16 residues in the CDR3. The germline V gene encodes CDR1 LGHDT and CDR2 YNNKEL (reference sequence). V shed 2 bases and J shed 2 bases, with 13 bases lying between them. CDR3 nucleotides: TGTGCCAGCAGCCAATGGGGTCTTACAGGCAATCAGCCCCAGCATTTT. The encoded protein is CASSQWGLTGNQPQHF.

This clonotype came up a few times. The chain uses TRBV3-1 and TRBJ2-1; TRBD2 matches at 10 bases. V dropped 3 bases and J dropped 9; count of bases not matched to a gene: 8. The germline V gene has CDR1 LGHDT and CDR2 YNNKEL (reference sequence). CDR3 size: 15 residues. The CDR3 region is CASSHGLAGGLEQFF. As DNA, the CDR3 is TGTGCCAGCAGCCATGGTTTAGCGGGAGGTCTTGAGCAGTTCTTC.

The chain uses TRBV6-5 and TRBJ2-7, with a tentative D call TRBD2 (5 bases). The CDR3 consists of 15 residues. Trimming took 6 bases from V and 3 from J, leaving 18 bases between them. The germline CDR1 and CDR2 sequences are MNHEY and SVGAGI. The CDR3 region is CASRPPVGGYYEQYF. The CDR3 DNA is TGTGCCAGCAGACCTCCGGTTGGCGGGTACTACGAGCAGTACTTC.

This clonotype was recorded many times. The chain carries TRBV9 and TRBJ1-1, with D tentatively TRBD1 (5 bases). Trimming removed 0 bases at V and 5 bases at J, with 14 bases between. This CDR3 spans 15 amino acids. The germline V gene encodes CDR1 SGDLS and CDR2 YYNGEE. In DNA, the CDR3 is TGTGCCAGCAGCGTAGAAGGGGCTCCTGGGACTGAAGCTTTCTTT. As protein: CASSVEGAPGTEAFF.

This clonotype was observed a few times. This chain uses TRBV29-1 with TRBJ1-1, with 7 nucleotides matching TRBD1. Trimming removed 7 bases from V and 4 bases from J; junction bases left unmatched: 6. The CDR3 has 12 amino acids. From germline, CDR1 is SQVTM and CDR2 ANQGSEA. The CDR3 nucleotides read TGCAGCGCAAATTCAGGGGGCACTGAAGCTTTCTTT. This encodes CSANSGGTEAFF.

CDR3 DNA: TGTGCCAGCAGCCCCAGACGTACTCTGAACACTGAAGCTTTCTTT. It specifies CASSPRRTLNTEAFF. The rearrangement uses TRBV3-1 and TRBJ1-1; no clear D. Per the germline V gene, CDR1 is LGHDT and CDR2 is YNNKEL (reference sequence). The CDR3 covers 15 residues. Trimming took 4 bases from V and 0 from J, leaving 12 bases between them.

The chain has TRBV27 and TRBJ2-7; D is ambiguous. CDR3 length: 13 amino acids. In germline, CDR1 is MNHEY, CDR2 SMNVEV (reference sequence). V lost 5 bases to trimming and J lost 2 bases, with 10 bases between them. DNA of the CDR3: TGTGCCAGCAGTCCCACGGGCCCCTACGAGCAGTACTTC. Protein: CASSPTGPYEQYF.

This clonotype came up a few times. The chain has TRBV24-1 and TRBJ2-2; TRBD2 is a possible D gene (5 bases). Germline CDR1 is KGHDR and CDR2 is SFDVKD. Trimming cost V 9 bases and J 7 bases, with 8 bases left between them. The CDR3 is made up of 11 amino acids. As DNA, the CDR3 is TGTGCCACCCAGCGGAACGGGGAGCTGTTTTTT. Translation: CATQRNGELFF.

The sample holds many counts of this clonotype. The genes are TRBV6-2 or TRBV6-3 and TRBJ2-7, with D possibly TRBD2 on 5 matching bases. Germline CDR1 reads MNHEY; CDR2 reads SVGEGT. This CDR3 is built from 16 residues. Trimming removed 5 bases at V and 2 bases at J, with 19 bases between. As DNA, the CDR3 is TGTGCCAGCAGTCCCGTGGTGGGAAGCGGAACCTACGAGCAGTACTTC. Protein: CASSPVVGSGTYEQYF.

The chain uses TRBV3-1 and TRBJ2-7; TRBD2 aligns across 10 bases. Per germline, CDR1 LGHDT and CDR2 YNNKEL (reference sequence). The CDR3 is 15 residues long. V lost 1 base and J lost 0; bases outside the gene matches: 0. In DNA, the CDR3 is TGTGCCAGCAGCCAAGCTAGCGGGAGCTCCTACGAGCAGTACTTC. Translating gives CASSQASGSSYEQYF.

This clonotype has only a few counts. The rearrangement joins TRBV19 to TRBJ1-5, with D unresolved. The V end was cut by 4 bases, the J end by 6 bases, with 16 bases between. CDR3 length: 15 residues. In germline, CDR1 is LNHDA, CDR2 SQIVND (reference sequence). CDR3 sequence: CASSTDRLVSQPQHF. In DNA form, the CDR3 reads TGTGCCAGTAGTACGGACCGGCTGGTAAGTCAGCCCCAGCATTTT.

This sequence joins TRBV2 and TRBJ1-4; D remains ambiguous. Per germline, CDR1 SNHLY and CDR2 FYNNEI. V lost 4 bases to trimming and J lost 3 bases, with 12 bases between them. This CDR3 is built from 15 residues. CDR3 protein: CASSAKTVPNEKLFF. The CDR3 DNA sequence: TGTGCCAGCAGTGCCAAAACAGTGCCTAATGAAAAACTGTTTTTT.

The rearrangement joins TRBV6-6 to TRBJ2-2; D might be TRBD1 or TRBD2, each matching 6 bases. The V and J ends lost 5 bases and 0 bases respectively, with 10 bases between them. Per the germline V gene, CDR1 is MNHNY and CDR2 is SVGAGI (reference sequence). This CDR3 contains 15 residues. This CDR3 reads CASSGGLANTGELFF. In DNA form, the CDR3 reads TGTGCCAGCAGTGGGGGGCTAGCGAACACCGGGGAGCTGTTTTTT.

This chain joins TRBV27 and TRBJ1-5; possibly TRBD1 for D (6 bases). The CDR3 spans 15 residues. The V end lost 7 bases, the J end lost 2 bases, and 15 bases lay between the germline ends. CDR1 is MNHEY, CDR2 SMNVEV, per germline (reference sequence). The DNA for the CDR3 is TGTGCCAGCATGCCAAGGGGGGCAGGCAATCAGCCCCAGCATTTT. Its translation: CASMPRGAGNQPQHF.

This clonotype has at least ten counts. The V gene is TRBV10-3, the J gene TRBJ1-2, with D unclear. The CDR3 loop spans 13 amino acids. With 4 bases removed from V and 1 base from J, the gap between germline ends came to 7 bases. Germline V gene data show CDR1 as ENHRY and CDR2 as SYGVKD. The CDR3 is CAISGDNNYGYTF. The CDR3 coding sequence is TGTGCCATCAGTGGAGACAATAACTATGGCTACACCTTC.

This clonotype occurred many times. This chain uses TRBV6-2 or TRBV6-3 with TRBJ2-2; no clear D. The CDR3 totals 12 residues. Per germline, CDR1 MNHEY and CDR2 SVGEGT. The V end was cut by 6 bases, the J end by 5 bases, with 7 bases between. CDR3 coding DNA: TGTGCCAGCAGGCTAGGGACCGGGGAGCTGTTTTTT. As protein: CASRLGTGELFF.

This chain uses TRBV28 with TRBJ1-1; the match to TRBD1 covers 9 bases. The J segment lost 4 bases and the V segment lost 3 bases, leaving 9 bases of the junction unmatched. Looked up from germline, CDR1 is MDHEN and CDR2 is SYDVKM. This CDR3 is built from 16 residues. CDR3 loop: CASSFVSLTGGTEAFF. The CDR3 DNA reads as TGTGCCAGCAGTTTCGTCAGTCTGACAGGGGGCACTGAAGCTTTCTTT. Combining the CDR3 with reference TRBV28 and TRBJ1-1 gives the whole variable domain DVKVTQSSRYLVKRTGEKVFLECVQDMDHENMFWYRQDPGLGLRLIYFSYDVKMKEKGDIPEGYSVSREKKERFSLILESASTNQTSMYLCASSFVSLTGGTEAFFGQGTRLTVV.

This CDR3 reads CSAWQATNYGYTF. CDR3 sequence (DNA): TGCAGTGCTTGGCAGGCAACTAACTATGGCTACACCTTC. The chain has TRBV20-1 and TRBJ1-2; no clear D. Germline V gene data show CDR1 as DFQATT and CDR2 as SNEGSKA (reference sequence). Trimming cost V 5 bases and J 0 bases, with 10 bases left between them. The CDR3 totals 13 residues.

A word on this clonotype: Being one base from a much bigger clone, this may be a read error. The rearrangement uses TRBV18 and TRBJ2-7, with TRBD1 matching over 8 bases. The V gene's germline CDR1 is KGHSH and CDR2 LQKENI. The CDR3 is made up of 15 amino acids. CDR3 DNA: TGTGCCAGCTCACCCAACGGACAGGGATCCTACGATCAGTACTTC. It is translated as CASSPNGQGSYDQYF. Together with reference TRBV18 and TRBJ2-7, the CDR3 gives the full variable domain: NAGVMQNPRHLVRRRGQEARLRCSPMKGHSHVYWYRQLPEEGLKFMVYLQKENIIDESGMPKERFSAEFPKEGPSILRIQQVVRGDSAAYFCASSPNGQGSYDQYFGPGTRLTVT.

The CDR3 coding sequence is TGTGCCATCACCCAAAACGGAGGGATTGGGGCCAACGTCCTGACTTTC. It encodes CAITQNGGIGANVLTF. The V call is TRBV10-3, the J call TRBJ2-6, with D perhaps matching TRBD2 (6 bases). The CDR3 contains 16 residues. Per the germline V gene, CDR1 is ENHRY and CDR2 is SYGVKD. Trimming cost V 7 bases and J 3 bases, with 16 bases left between them.

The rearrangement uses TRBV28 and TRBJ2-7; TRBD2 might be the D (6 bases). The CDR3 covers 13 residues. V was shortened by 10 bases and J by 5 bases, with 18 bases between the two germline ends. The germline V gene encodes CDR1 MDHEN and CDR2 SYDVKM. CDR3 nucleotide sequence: TGTGCCATCCCTGGGAGGAGGGTAGACGAGCAGTACTTC. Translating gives CAIPGRRVDEQYF.

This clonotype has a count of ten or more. As DNA, the CDR3 is TGTGCCAGCACCGGGGCCAGCAAAAACATTCAGTACTTC. It encodes CASTGASKNIQYF. V and J are TRBV2 and TRBJ2-4; D could derive from TRBD1 or TRBD2 (5 bases each). The germline V gene has CDR1 SNHLY and CDR2 FYNNEI. Deletions cut 7 bases from V and 3 bases from J, with 10 bases between. This CDR3 spans 13 amino acids.

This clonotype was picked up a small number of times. The CDR3 protein is CASRKNTEAFF. The CDR3 nucleotides are TGTGCCAGCAGGAAGAACACTGAAGCTTTCTTT. This chain uses TRBV4-2 with TRBJ1-1; D not resolved. The ends were cut back, 6 bases at V and 1 base at J, with 3 bases in the middle. The CDR3 length is 11 residues. The germline V gene encodes CDR1 LGHNA and CDR2 YNFKEQ.

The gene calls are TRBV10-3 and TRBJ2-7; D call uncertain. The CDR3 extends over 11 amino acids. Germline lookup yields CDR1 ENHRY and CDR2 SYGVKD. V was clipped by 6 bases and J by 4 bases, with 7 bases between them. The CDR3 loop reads CAISDLYEQYF. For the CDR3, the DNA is TGTGCCATCAGCGACCTATACGAGCAGTACTTC.

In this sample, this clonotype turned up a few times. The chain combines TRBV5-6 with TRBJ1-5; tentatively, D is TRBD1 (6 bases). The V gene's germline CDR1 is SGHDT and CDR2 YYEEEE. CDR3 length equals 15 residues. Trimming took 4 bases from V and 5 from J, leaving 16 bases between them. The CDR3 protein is CASSRGQGTDQPQHF. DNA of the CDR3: TGTGCCAGCAGCCGGGGGCAGGGCACGGATCAGCCCCAGCATTTT. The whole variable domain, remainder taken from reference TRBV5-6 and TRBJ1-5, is DAGVTQSPTHLIKTRGQQVTLRCSPKSGHDTVSWYQQALGQGPQFIFQYYEEEERQRGNFPDRFSGHQFPNYSSELNVNALLLGDSALYLCASSRGQGTDQPQHFGDGTRLSIL.

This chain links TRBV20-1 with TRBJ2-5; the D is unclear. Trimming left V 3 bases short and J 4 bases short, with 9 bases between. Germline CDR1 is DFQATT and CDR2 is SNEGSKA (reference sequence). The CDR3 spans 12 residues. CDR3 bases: TGCAGTGCTAGGAGACCAAGAGAGACCCAGTACTTC. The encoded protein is CSARRPRETQYF.

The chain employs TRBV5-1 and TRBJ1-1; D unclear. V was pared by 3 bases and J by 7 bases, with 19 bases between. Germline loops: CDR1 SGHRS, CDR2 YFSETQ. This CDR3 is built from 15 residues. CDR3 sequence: CASSSTSARDGEAFF. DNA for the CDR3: TGCGCCAGCAGCTCCACGTCAGCCCGGGATGGTGAAGCTTTCTTT.

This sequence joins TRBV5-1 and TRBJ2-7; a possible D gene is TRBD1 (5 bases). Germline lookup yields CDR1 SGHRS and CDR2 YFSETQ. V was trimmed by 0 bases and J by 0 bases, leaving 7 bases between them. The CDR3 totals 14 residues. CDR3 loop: CASSLGQNSYEQYF. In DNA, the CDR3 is TGCGCCAGCAGCTTGGGACAGAACTCCTACGAGCAGTACTTC.

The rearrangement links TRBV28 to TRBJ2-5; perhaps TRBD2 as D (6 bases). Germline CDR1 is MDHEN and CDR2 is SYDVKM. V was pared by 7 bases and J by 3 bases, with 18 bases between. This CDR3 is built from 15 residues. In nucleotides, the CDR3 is TGTGCCAGCATTACACTCAAGGGACTCAAAGAGACCCAGTACTTC. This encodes CASITLKGLKETQYF. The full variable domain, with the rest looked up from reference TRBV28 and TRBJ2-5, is DVKVTQSSRYLVKRTGEKVFLECVQDMDHENMFWYRQDPGLGLRLIYFSYDVKMKEKGDIPEGYSVSREKKERFSLILESASTNQTSMYLCASITLKGLKETQYFGPGTRLLVL.

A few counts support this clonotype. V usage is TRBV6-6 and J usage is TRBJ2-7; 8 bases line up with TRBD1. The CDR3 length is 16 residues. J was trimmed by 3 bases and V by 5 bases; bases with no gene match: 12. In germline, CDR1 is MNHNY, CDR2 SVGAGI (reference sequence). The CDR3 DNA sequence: TGTGCCAGCAGTAATCCGGGACAGGCGATCGGCTACGAGCAGTACTTC. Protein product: CASSNPGQAIGYEQYF.

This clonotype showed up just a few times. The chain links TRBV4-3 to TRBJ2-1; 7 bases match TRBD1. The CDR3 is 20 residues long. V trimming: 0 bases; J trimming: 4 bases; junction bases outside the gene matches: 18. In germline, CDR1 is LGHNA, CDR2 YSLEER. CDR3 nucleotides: TGCGCCAGCAGCCAAGATCACCCTACGACTACAGGGGCGAAATACAATGAGCAGTTCTTC. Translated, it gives CASSQDHPTTTGAKYNEQFF.

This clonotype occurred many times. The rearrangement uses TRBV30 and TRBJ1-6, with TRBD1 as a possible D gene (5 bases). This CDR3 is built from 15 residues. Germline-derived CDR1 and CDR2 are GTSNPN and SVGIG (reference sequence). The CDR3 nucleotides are TGTGCTTCTTGGGACCGGAGCTCCTATAATTCACCCCTCCACTTT. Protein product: CASWDRSSYNSPLHF.